This TCR beta chain was sequenced for a study of Ad26.COV2.S vaccination and SARS-CoV-2 variants (dated by TCRdb to 2020 to 2022). Study-wide context: Vaccine-arm donors were drawn from COV1001, a multicentre, randomized, double-blind, placebo-controlled phase I-IIa trial of Ad26.COV2.S in healthy adults. Dosing of Ad26.COV2.S was intramuscular, at either 5x10^10 or 1x10^11 viral particles, delivered as one shot or as two shots spaced 56 days apart. TCRbeta repertoire sequencing served as the tool for gauging how specific and how broad the SARS-CoV-2-reactive T cell receptors were following Ad26.COV2.S vaccination. A total of 32 samples were included in the TCR-sequenced set, comprising roughly 19 Ad26.COV2.S vaccine recipients, 5 placebo recipients and 8 SARS-CoV-2 convalescent individuals. Participants in the trial were split at random into five groups of five each, receiving low-dose or high-dose Ad26.COV2.S once or twice, or else placebo on both occasions. Throughout the experiments and outcome assessment, investigators stayed blinded to trial group allocation.

CDR1 and CDR2 are read off the germline V gene as KGHSH and LQKENI. V loses 6 bases of germline sequence and J loses 6 bases, and the interval between the two ends is 11 bases. The CDR3 contains 12 residues, cysteine and phenylalanine counted. The entry retains the CDR3 DNA only, 36 bases that are in frame from base 1. This clone was detected only a few times. Its antigen specificity is not known. Base-call qualities are not available, and no considerably larger clone is one nucleotide away. TCRbeta CDR3 regions were sequenced with the immunoSEQ Assay. After extraction, genomic DNA underwent amplification by bias-controlled multiplex PCR, followed by high-throughput sequencing. The published analysis was carried out like this. To quantify the absolute abundance of every unique TCRbeta CDR3 region, sequences were collapsed and filtered. T cell fraction was estimated by normalization of TCRbeta template counts to usable DNA, with usable DNA being measured through amplification of reference genes present in all nucleated cells. Repertoire TCRs were annotated as SARS-CoV-2-specific by exact matching of V gene, CDR3 amino acid sequence and J gene to a known reactive TCR set. The reference SARS-CoV-2 TCR set was obtained from MIRA and was filtered for enrichment in COVID-19-positive ImmuneCODE repertoires, whereby public or cross-reactive TCRs were removed. Using the MIRA antigens, annotated TCRs were further analysed by specific ORF or by position within an ORF. Breadth was defined as the number of annotated unique rearrangements divided by the total number of unique productive rearrangements, and depth was defined as the summed frequency of the annotated unique rearrangements. Group comparisons of TCR breadth used two-sided Wilcoxon rank-sum tests. TCRdb holds this immuneACCESS table with in-frame rearrangements only. Some clones are missing; in checked studies, unresolved V genes explain under half, and the rest has no known cause. D and trimming come from the DNA, and the V and J calls and clone size come from that table. This sample gives a few hundred thousand clones in total; about 90% of them show up just once. Approximately 5% of the sample rests with the top ten.

The intended sense of this specimen's treatment or condition label: approximately 18 received Ad26.COV2.S at low or high dose, single or two shots; about 5 received placebo; per-sample allocation not given. Repertoires of vaccine and placebo recipients were sequenced from samples taken on day 63 after the first injection. Cohort 1b enrolled fewer than 30 adults aged 18-55 years at a single site in Boston, USA, between 29 July and 7 August 2020. Ad26.COV2.S consisted of a replication-incompetent adenovirus type 26 vector by which a prefusion-stabilized SARS-CoV-2 spike protein from the original Wuhan strain was expressed. On the study overall, not on this receptor specifically: The study lacked the statistical power to compare responses across vaccine doses or regimens. Vaccine and placebo recipients had comparable non-spike TCR breadth, which fits with the vaccine containing only spike. The authors noted that the TCR breadth and depth analyses may have underestimated total T cell responses. Spike-specific TCR breadth was higher in Ad26.COV2.S recipients than in placebo recipients (P = 0.0014). Substantial breadth of spike-specific CD8+ and CD4+ T cell responses was reported after vaccination.

This chain is built from TRBV18 and TRBJ1-1; a weak D assignment points to TRBD1 (6 bases agree). This clonotype originated in a person aged 18 to 59 who received the Ad26.COV2.S COVID-19 vaccine or a placebo. This specimen consisted of peripheral blood, obtained in a trial of Ad26.COV2.S vaccine versus placebo. The CDR3 amino acid sequence is: CASSINRAEAFF. The sequence in DNA is TGTGCCAGCTCCATAAACAGGGCTGAAGCTTTCTTT.